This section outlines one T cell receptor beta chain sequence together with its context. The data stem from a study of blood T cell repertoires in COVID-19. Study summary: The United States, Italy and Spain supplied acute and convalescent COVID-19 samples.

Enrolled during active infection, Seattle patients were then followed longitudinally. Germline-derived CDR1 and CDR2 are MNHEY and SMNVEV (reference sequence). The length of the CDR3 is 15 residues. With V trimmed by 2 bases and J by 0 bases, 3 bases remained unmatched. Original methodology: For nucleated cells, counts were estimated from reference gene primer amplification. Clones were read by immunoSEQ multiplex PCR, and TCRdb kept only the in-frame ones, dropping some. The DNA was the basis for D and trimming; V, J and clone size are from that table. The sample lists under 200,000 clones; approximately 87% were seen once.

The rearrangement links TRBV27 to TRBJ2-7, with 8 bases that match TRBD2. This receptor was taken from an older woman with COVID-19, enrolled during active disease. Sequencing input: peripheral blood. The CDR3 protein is CASSLAGGSSYEQYF. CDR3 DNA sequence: TGTGCCAGCAGTTTAGCGGGAGGCAGCTCCTACGAGCAGTACTTC.